The present entry profiles one T cell receptor (beta chain) with its context. This specimen belongs to a study of blood T cell repertoires in COVID-19. Study-level background: Specimens from acute and convalescent COVID-19 originated in the United States, Italy and Spain. PBMCs, B-cell-depleted T cells, or T cells were the source of the cDNA or gDNA that made up the material.

Germline V gives CDR1 SGHNT, CDR2 YYREEE (reference sequence). This CDR3 comprises 18 residues. V shed 3 bases, J shed 7 bases, and the junction held 16 bases outside the gene matches. Profiled with immunoSEQ multiplex PCR; TCRdb holds only in-frame clones, not every one. The sample consists of fewer than 70,000 clones, about 93% of them appearing once. The rearrangement links TRBV5-4 to TRBJ2-1, with 10 bases fitting TRBD2. Material for sequencing was peripheral blood. This TCR was recovered from a woman older than 75 with active COVID-19. CDR3 sequence: CASSSSLRPSGGGNEQFF. CDR3 nucleotides: TGTGCCAGCAGCTCATCCCTTCGCCCTAGCGGGGGAGGTAATGAGCAGTTCTTC.